This T cell receptor beta chain was identified in a study of vaccination effects on CD4 cells after COVID-19 (dated by TCRdb to the early 2020s). Concerning the study at large: Each participant received two doses of an mRNA SARS-CoV-2 vaccine, either BNT162b2 or mRNA-1273. Pre-vaccine samples from a couple of convalescent patients were drawn 16 days and one week before the first dose, 142 and 148 days after COVID-19 diagnosis. SARS-CoV-2 spike-specific CD4+ TCR repertoires from before and after mRNA vaccination were compared in COVID-19 convalescent patients and in infection-naive vaccine recipients. The full study included some 10 COVID-19 convalescent patients and a handful of SARS-CoV-2-naive healthy vaccine recipients. In the study, cultures from other donors were sequenced using the Oncomine TCR Beta short-read assay on an Illumina iSeq 100. On the study overall, not on this receptor specifically: Clones induced by infection and clones induced by vaccination both contracted markedly at late timepoints after vaccination, which fits with T cell responses waning over time. In convalescent patients, the post-vaccine spike-reactive repertoire was composed mainly of new vaccine-induced clones that were largely distinct from infection-induced clones. The study was limited by a small number of convalescent patients and lacked early post-infection timepoints.

To identify antigen-specific CD4+ T cell clonotypes by their expansion, the ViraFEST assay first stimulated PBMC with viral peptide pools and then applied TCR sequencing. After about 10 days of culture, CD4+ T cells were isolated with the EasySep CD4+ T cell isolation kit. Convalescent patients had PCR-confirmed SARS-CoV-2 infection between March and December 2020, before Alpha, Beta and Delta variants emerged in the United States. Each well held around 1.9 million PBMC cultured in IMDM containing around 5% human AB serum, around 10 IU/ml IL-2 and gentamicin, along with approximately 10 ug/ml peptides. On days 3 and 7, half of the culture medium was replaced with fresh IL-2-containing medium. Unless otherwise noted, each peptide stimulation condition was cultured in triplicate wells. Using Ficoll-Paque Plus gradient centrifugation, PBMC were separated from whole blood and then either used fresh or cryopreserved at -140C. Genomic DNA was extracted from cultured CD4+ T cells with the QIAamp micro DNA kit.

Worth noting for this clone: What antigen it recognizes has not been identified. No base-level quality is on record; no much larger clone is a single base apart.

Library preparation used the immunoSEQ multiplex PCR assay. TCR beta CDR3 sequencing was performed on DNA from the cultured, isolated CD4+ T cells. Concerning the study's data processing: Non-productive TCR sequences were discarded, and reads were trimmed to the CDR3 region, with only CDR3s of 7 or more amino acids retained. The MANAFEST web app was used to pick out antigen-specific clonotypes by comparing their expansion in peptide wells with that in reference cultures. To be called positive, a clone needed expansion at FDR<0.05 compared with the reference and with all other wells, an odds ratio greater than 5, and a frequency greater than 0.1% in two replicate wells. Clonotypes significantly expanded in SARS-CoV-2 spike wells and in at least one common cold coronavirus spike condition were defined as cross-reactive. CDR3 similarity was assessed by Levenshtein distance using the stringdist R package, and unrooted trees were constructed with ape in R 3.6.1. Imported from immuneACCESS, the table was reduced by TCRdb to in-frame sequences with V and J called. These copies leave out some clones; in studies compared against another copy, an unresolved V gene accounts for under half, and the cause of the remainder is not known. The D gene and trimming were derived from the DNA, and the V and J assignments and clone size from that table. The sample has approximately 31,000 clones on record, approximately 70% of them singletons. The ten largest clones take up 28% of the sample.

CDR3 length: 15 amino acids, cysteine to phenylalanine. Of the read, only the CDR3 DNA is kept; its 45 bases are in frame from base 1. CDR1 LGHDT and CDR2 YNNKEL are derived from the germline V gene (reference sequence). V and J lose 0 bases and 8 bases, and a span of 11 bases separates them. The rearranged segments are TRBV3-1 (or the pseudogene TRBV3-2) and TRBJ1-6; a tentative D match to TRBD1 spans 5 bases. Sample: CD4+ T cells from PBMCs cultured with a peptide pool, taken before COVID-19 vaccination. The TCR was taken from a human donor who had a prior SARS-CoV-2 infection. The CDR3 corresponds to CASSQDIQGYSPLHF. DNA sequence: TGTGCCAGCAGCCAAGATATCCAGGGATATTCACCCCTCCACTTT.